This T cell receptor beta chain derives from a study of OX40 agonist ivuxolimab in advanced cancers. Overall study: Patients were infused with ivuxolimab every 2 weeks at 0.01 to 10 mg/kg.

Profiled with immunoSEQ multiplex PCR; TCRdb holds only in-frame clones, not every one. The data hold under 55,000 clones, with roughly 90% observed a single time. The junction had 14 bases not matched to a gene; V was cut back by 4 bases and J by 8 bases. The CDR3 covers 17 residues. CDR1 KGHSH and CDR2 LQKENI come from the germline V gene. Enrollment shut out patients with autoimmune disease history or systemic immunosuppression. V usage is TRBV18 and J usage is TRBJ2-1, with 10 nucleotides matching TRBD2. The source material was CD4+ or CD8+ T cells sorted from blood, sampled in a trial of the OX40 agonist ivuxolimab. This receptor was taken from an adult with an advanced solid tumor such as melanoma, head and neck, liver or kidney cancer. CDR3 nucleotide sequence: TGTGCCAGCTCACAACAACCTAGCGGGGGAGGTGGAGATGAGCAGTTCTTC. Translated: CASSQQPSGGGGDEQFF.